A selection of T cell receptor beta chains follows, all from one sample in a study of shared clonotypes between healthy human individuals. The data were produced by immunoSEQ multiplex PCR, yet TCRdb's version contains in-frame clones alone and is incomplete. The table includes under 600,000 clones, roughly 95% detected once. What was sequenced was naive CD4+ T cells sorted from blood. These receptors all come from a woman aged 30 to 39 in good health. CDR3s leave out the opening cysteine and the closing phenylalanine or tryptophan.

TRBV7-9,ASSTRPAGASETQY
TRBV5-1,ASSFWRRGSPGGDTQY
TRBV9,ASTSGLAGGLSYEQY
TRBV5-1,ASSPVRASGPLSEDEQY
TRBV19,ASSKTGSGTEAF
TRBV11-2,ASSLVGGTSYNEQF
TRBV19,ASSRQGTGSYEQY
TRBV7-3,ASSWTSGSRNEQF
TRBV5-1,ASRFGSLIDEQF
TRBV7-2,ASSLDYSYEQY
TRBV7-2,ASSSAPGNTGELF
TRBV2,ASSGWLAVETQY
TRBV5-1,ASSLSAGGPSEQY
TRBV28,ATGLAGNQPQH
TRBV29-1,SVEAVGGGELF
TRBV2,ATEGRGNTEAF
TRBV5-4,ASSFRTGLPGETQY
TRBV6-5,ASKMIADPAYEQY
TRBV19,ASRLRSGPYEQY
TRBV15,ATSRRGAGNYGYT
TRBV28,ASSSHQGGYGYT
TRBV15,ATSRDPGANVLT
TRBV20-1,SARPQETQY
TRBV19,ASRPKAGTANYEQY
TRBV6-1,ASIRDSLYEQY
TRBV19,ASSIWGARVNEQF
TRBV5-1,ASSLGNRGATGELF
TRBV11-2,ASSHVERGTGELF
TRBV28,ASSPGNRYEQY
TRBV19,ASSNLAGPYNEQF
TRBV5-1,ASKWGPPSYDEQF
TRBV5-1,ASSRKQGAMPYEQY
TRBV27,ATSYRGPIPSGANVLT
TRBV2,ASSDRGFEAF
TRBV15,ATSRETLLNIQY
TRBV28,ASSFTSGEKLF
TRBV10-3,AIGQNSYGYT
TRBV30,AWSVSLAVNEQF
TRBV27,ATRGPWMGETQY
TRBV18,ASSPGLAVHGELF
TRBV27,ASSLSPLHGGYT
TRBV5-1,ASSLGAGGGYEQY
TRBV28,ASKTGVYEQY
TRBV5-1,ASSWLIGQNYGYT
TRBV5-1,ASGGQGPSYEQY
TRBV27,ASSRGSNSNQPQH